Shown below are 2 T cell receptor beta chains from a single sample sequenced in a study of T cell responses to AZD1222 COVID-19 vaccine. Clones were sequenced by immunoSEQ multiplex PCR, and TCRdb holds only the in-frame ones, with some missing. The table has about 100,000 clones, about 86% seen once; the top ten hold 1.4%. Source: peripheral blood, taken on day 0 of AZD1222 vaccination. These receptors came from an adult in good health.

The rearrangement joins TRBV7-2 to TRBJ2-3; tentatively, D is TRBD2 (5 bases). This CDR3 has 15 amino acids. Trimming took 6 bases from V and 2 from J, leaving 15 bases between them. The germline CDR1 and CDR2 sequences are SGHTA and FQGNSA. The CDR3 spells CASSGRRPATDTQYF. The CDR3, as DNA: TGTGCCAGCAGTGGCAGGAGGCCGGCCACAGATACGCAGTATTTT.

V usage is TRBV28 and J usage is TRBJ1-4; weak D call: TRBD1 (6 bases). CDR3 length equals 14 residues. Germline loops: CDR1 MDHEN, CDR2 SYDVKM. Trimming cost V 7 bases and J 7 bases, with 16 bases left between them. The CDR3 region is CASNPSGAREKLFF. The DNA for the CDR3 is TGTGCCAGCAATCCCTCAGGGGCGCGTGAAAAACTGTTTTTT.